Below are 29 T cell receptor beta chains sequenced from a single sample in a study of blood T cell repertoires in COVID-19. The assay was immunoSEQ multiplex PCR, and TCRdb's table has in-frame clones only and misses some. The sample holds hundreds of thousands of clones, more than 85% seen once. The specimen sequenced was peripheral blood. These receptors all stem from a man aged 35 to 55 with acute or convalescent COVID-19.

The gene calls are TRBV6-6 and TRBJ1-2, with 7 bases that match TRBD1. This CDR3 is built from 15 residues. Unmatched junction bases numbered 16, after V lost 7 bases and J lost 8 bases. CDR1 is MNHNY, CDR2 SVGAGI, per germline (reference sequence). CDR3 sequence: CASTPGQGGTRGYTF. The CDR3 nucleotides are TGTGCCAGCACGCCGGGGCAGGGGGGAACTCGCGGCTACACCTTC.

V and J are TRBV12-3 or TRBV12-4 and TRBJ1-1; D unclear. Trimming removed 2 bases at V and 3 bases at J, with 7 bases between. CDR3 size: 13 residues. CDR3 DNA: TGTGCCAGCAGTTTATTACCGGACACTGAAGCTTTCTTT. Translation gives CASSLLPDTEAFF.

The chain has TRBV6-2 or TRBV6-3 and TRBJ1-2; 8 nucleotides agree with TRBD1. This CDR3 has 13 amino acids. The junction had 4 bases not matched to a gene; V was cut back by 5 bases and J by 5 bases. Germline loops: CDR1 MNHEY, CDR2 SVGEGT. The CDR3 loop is CASSPTGGYGYTF. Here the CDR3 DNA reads TGTGCCAGCAGTCCAACAGGGGGGTATGGCTACACCTTC.

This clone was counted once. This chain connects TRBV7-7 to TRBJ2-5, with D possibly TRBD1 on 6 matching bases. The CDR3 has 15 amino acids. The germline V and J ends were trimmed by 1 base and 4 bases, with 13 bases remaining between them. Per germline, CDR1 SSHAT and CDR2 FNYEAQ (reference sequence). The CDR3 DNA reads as TGTGCCAGCAGCTTAGTAGCAGGGGAAGCAGAGACCCAGTACTTC. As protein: CASSLVAGEAETQYF.

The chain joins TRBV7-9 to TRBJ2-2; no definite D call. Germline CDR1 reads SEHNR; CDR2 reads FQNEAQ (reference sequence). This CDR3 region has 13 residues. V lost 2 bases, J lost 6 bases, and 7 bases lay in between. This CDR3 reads CASSLSLPGELFF. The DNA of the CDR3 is TGTGCCAGCAGCTTAAGCCTTCCCGGGGAGCTGTTTTTT.

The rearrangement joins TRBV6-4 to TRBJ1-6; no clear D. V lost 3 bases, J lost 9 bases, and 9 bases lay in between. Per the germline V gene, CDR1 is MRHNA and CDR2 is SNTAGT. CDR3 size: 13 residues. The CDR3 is CASSETFRSPLHF. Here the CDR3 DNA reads TGTGCCAGCAGTGAGACATTTCGTTCACCCCTCCACTTT.

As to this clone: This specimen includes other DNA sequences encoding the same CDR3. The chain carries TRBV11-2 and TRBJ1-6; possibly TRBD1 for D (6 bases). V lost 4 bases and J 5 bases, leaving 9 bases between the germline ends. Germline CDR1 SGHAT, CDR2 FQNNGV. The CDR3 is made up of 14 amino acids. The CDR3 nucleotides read TGTGCCAGCAGCTATAGGGGGAATAATTCACCCCTCCACTTT. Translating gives CASSYRGNNSPLHF. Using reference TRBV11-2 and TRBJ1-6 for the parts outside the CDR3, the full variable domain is EAGVAQSPRYKIIEKRQSVAFWCNPISGHATLYWYQQILGQGPKLLIQFQNNGVVDDSQLPKDRFSAERLKGVDSTLKIQPAKLEDSAVYLCASSYRGNNSPLHFGNGTRLTVT.

The CDR3 DNA reads TGTGCCAGCAGGACCCCAGGGACAGGGGATACCAATGAGCAGTTCTTC. It translates to CASRTPGTGDTNEQFF. The chain combines TRBV6-4 with TRBJ2-1, with 10 positions matching TRBD1. CDR1 and CDR2 (germline): MRHNA, SNTAGT. V lost 6 bases to trimming and J lost 6 bases; unmatched junction nucleotides: 11. CDR3 length: 16 amino acids.

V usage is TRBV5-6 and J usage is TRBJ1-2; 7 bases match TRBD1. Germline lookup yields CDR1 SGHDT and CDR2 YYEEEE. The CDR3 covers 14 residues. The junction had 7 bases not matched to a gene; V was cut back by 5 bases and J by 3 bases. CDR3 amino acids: CASRQGLYDYGYTF. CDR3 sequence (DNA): TGTGCCAGCAGACAGGGGCTGTATGACTATGGCTACACCTTC.

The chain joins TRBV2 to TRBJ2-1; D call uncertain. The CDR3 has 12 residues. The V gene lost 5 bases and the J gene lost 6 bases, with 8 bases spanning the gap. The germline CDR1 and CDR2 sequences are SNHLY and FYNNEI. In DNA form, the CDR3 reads TGTGCCAGCAGTCGAAATAGCAATGAGCAGTTCTTC. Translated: CASSRNSNEQFF.

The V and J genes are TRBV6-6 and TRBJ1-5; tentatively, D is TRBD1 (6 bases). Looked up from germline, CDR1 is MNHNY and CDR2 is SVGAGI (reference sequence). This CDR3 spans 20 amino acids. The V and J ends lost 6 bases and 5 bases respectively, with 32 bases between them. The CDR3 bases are TGTGCCAGCAGCCCACTCGGACAGCCCCGCACCTGGGCGCATTATCAGCCCCAGCATTTT. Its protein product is CASSPLGQPRTWAHYQPQHF.

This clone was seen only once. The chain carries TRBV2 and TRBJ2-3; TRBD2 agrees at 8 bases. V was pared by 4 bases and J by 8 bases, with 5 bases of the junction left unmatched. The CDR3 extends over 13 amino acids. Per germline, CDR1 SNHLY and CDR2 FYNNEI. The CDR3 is CASSGGGLATQYF. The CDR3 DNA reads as TGTGCCAGCAGTGGGGGAGGACTAGCTACGCAGTATTTT.

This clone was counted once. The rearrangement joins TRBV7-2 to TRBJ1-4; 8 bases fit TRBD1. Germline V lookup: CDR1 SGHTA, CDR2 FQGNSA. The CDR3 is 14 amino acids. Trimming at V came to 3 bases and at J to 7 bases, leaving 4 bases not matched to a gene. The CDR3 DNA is TGTGCCAGCAGCTTCGGACAGGGTTTTGAAAAACTGTTTTTT. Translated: CASSFGQGFEKLFF.

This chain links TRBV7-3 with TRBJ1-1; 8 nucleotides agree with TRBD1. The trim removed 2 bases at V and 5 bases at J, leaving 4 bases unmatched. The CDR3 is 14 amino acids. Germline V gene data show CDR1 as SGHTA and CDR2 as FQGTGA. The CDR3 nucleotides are TGTGCCAGCAGCTTACAGGGGGCGCGGACTGAAGCTTTCTTT. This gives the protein CASSLQGARTEAFF.

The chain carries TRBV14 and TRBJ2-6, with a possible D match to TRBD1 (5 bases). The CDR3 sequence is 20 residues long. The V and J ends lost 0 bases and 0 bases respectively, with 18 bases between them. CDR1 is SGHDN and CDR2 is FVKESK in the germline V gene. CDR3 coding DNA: TGTGCCAGCAGCCAAGATAGGTATAGGCAGGGATTCTCTGGGGCCAACGTCCTGACTTTC. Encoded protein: CASSQDRYRQGFSGANVLTF.

CDR3 loop: CASSLVPSGAKGDTQYF. CDR3 nucleotides: TGCGCCAGCAGCTTGGTGCCTAGCGGGGCTAAAGGGGATACGCAGTATTTT. The rearrangement uses TRBV5-1 and TRBJ2-3, with 9 nucleotides matching TRBD2. Germline assignment: CDR1 SGHRS and CDR2 YFSETQ. With V trimmed by 0 bases and J by 6 bases, 11 bases remained unmatched. The CDR3 is made up of 17 amino acids.

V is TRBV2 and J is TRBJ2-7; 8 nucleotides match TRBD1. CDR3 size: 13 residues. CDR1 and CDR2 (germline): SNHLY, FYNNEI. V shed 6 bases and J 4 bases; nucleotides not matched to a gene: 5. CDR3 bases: TGTGCCAGCAGCTCGGACAGGGCTTACGAGCAGTACTTC. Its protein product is CASSSDRAYEQYF.

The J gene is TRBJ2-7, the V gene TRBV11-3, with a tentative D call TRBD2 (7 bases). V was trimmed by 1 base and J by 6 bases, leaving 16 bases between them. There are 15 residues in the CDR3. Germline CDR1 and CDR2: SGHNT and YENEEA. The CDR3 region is CASSLGGGQGVEQYF. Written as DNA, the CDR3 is TGTGCCAGCAGCTTAGGGGGGGGACAAGGAGTCGAGCAGTACTTC.

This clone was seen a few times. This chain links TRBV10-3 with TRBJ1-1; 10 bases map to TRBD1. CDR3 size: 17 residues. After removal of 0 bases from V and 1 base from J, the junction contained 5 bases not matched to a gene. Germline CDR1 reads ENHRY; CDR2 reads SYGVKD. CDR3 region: CAISESRDRGSNTEAFF. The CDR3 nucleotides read TGTGCCATCAGTGAGTCGAGGGACAGGGGTTCGAACACTGAAGCTTTCTTT.

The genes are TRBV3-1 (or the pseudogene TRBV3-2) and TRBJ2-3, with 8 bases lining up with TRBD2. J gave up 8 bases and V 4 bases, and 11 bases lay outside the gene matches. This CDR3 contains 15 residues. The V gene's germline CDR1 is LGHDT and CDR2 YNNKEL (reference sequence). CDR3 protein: CASSLHGTSKSTQYF. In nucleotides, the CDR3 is TGTGCCAGCAGCCTACACGGGACTAGTAAGAGTACGCAGTATTTT.

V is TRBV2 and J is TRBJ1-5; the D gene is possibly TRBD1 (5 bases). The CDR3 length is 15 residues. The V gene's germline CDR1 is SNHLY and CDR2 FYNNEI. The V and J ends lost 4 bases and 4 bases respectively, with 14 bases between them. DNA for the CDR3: TGTGCCAGCAGTGCAGAGGCAGGGACTAATCAGCCCCAGCATTTT. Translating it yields CASSAEAGTNQPQHF.

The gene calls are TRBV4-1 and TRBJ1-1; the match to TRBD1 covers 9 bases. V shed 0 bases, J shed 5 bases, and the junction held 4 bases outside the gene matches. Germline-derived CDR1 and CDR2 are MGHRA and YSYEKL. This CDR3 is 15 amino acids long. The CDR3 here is CASSQDRQGGTEAFF. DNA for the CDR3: TGCGCCAGCAGCCAAGATCGACAGGGGGGTACTGAAGCTTTCTTT.

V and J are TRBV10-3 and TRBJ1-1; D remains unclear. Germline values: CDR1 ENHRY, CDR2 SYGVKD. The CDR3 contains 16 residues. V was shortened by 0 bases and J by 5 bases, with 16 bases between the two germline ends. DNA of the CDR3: TGTGCCATCAGTGAGTCTGGAGGGAAGGGCCCAACTGAAGCTTTCTTT. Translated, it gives CAISESGGKGPTEAFF.

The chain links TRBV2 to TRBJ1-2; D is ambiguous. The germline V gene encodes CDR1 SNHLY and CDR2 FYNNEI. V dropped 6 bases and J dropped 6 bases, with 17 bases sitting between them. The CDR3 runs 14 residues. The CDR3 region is CASRRYDGRDGYTF. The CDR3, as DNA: TGTGCCAGCAGGCGATACGACGGGAGGGATGGCTACACCTTC.

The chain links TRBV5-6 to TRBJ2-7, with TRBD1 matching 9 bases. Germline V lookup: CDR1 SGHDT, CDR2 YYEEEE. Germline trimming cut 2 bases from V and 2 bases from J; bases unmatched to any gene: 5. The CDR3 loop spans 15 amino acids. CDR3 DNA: TGTGCCAGCAGCTTTAAGGGACAGGGTCCCTACGAGCAGTACTTC. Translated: CASSFKGQGPYEQYF.

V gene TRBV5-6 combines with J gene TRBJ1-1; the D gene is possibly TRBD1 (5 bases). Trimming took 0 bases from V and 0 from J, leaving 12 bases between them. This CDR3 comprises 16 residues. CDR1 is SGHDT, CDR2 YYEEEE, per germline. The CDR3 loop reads CASSLAGGHMNTEAFF. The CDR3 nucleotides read TGTGCCAGCAGCTTGGCCGGCGGACACATGAACACTGAAGCTTTCTTT.

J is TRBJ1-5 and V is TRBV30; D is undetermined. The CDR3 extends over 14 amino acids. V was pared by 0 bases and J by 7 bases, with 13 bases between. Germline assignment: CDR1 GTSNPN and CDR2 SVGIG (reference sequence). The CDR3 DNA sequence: TGTGCCTGGAGTGTACTGGGCTCATCACAGCCCCAGCATTTT. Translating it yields CAWSVLGSSQPQHF.

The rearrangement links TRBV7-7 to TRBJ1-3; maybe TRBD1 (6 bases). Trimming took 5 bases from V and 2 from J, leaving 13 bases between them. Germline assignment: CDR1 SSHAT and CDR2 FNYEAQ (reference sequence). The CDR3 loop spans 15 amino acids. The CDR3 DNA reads TGTGCCAGCAGCACATCCAGGGGTCCTGGAAACACCATATATTTT. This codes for CASSTSRGPGNTIYF.

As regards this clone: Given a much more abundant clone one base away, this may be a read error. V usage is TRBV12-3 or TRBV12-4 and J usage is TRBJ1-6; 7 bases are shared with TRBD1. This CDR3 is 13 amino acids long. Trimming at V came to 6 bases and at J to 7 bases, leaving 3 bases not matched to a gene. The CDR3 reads CASSLQGNSPLHF. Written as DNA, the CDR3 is TGTGCCAGCAGCCTACAGGGGAATTCACCCCTCCACTTT.